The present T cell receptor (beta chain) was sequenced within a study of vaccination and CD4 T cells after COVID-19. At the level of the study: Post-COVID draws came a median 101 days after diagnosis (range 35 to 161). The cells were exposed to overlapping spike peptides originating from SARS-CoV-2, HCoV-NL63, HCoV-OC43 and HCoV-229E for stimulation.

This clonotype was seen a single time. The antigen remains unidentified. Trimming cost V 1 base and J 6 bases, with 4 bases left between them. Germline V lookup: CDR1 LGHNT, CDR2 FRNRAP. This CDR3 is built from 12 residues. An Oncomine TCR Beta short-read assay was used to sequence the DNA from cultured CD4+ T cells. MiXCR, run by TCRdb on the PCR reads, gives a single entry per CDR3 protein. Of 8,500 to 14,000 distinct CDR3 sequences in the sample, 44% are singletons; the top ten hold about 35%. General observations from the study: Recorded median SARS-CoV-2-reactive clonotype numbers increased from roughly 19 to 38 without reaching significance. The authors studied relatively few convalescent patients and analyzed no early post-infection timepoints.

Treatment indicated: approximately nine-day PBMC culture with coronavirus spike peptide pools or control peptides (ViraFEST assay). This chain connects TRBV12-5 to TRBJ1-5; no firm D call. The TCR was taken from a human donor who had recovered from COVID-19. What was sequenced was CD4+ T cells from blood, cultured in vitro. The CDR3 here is CASGLGRQPQHF. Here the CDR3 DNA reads TGTGCTAGTGGTTTGGGGCGTCAGCCCCAGCATTTT.